What follows is one T cell receptor beta chain and its context. Antigen unknown. When the RNA was reverse transcribed, random hexamers were used with an input of 0.5 to 1 ug. TCRdb fed the immunoSEQ multiplex PCR reads into MiXCR, producing one record per CDR3 protein. The sample shows some 97,000 distinct CDR3 sequences, 95% of them seen only once. This record belongs to a study of CD8 T cells in Susac syndrome. Findings and limits, study-wide: In total CD8+ repertoires, sixteen Susac-specific public clones were detected, and CD8+ TEMRA repertoires contained four to six.

From blood CD8+ and CD4+ T cells, TCR beta sequences were generated. This clonotype was sampled from a human donor with Susac syndrome. The sequenced sample was CD8+ T cells from PBMCs.

The CDR3 sequence is CASSSGQSGYEQYF. DNA for the CDR3: TGCGCCAGCAGCTCCGGACAAAGTGGCTACGAGCAGTACTTC. J is TRBJ2-7 and V is TRBV5-1, with D maybe TRBD1 (5 bases). Trimming took off 3 bases at V and 3 bases at J, with 13 bases between the two ends. Per germline, CDR1 SGHRS and CDR2 YFSETQ. CDR3 length: 14 residues.